The entry that follows covers one TCR beta chain sequence. Its antigen is unknown. In the ViraFEST assay, antigen-specific CD4+ clonotypes were identified by expansion after peptide-pool stimulation. The culture ran for approximately 10 days, and then CD4+ T cells were isolated. The individual was infected with SARS-CoV-2 between March and December 2020, as confirmed by PCR. Participants got two doses of BNT162b2 or mRNA-1273 vaccine. Cells had half their medium changed to IL-2 medium on days 3 and 7. The CDR3 extends over 13 amino acids. Germline CDR1 SQVTM, CDR2 ANQGSEA. The V end lost 4 bases, the J end lost 0 bases, and 7 bases lay between the germline ends. This sample stems from a study of vaccination effects on CD4 cells after COVID-19. At the level of the study: Both late and early after vaccination, three convalescent patients were sampled. Post-vaccine specimens arrived a median 72 days past the second dose. General study points: The study had few convalescent patients and no early post-infection timepoints.

The table came from immunoSEQ multiplex PCR; TCRdb's copy has only in-frame clones and leaves some out. The table shows 14,000 or so clones, with around three quarters occurring only once. The chain links TRBV29-1 to TRBJ2-1; possibly TRBD2 for D (6 bases). The sample consisted of CD4+ T cells from PBMCs cultured with SARS-CoV-2 spike peptides, taken after COVID-19 vaccination. The origin of this receptor is a human donor who had a prior SARS-CoV-2 infection. The CDR3 reads CSVARGSYNEQFF. CDR3 sequence (DNA): TGCAGCGTTGCGCGGGGCTCCTACAATGAGCAGTTCTTC.